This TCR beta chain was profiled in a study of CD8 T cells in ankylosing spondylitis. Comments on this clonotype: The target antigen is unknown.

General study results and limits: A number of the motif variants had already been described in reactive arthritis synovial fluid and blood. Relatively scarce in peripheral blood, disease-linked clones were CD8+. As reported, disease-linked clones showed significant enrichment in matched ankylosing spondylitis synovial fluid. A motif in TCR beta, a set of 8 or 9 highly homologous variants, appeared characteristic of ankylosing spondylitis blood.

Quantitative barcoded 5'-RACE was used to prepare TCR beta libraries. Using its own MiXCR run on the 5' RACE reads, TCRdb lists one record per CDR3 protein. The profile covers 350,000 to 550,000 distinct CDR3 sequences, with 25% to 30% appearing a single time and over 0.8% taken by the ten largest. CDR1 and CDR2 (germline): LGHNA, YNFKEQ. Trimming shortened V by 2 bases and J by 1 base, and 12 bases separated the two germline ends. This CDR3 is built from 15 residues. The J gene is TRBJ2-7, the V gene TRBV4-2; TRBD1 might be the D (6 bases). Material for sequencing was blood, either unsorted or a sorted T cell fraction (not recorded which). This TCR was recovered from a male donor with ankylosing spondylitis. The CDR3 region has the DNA TGTGCCAGCAGCCAAAATACAGGGTTTTCCTACGAGCAGTACGTC. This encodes CASSQNTGFSYEQYV.